This T cell receptor beta chain is from a study of CD8 T cells in ankylosing spondylitis (dated by TCRdb to the late 2010s). For the wider study: T cell receptor beta repertoires were profiled in healthy donors and ankylosing spondylitis patients so that disease-linked TCR variants could be found. The full study cohort was made up of approximately 27 ankylosing spondylitis patients and 108 healthy donors. Peripheral blood samples were taken, and synovial fluid was additionally collected from ankylosing spondylitis patients.

This clonotype was seen more than once but under ten times. No antigen is known for it. The sample holds no much larger clone one base away, and base qualities are not on file. Sequencing used an Illumina HiSeq 2500. Quantitative 5'-RACE with molecular barcodes was used to prepare TCR beta libraries. Per the original workflow: Disease-linked TCR variants were identified with a new computational method built on a probabilistic model of VDJ rearrangement. TCRdb redid the processing of the public reads, applying fastp at Q25 and MiXCR, and retained in-frame beta chains. Entries are consolidated by CDR3 protein sequence, retaining the most common genes and DNA. None of the V and J calls come from the authors' own analysis; TCRdb made them. The sample yields 670,000 or so distinct CDR3 sequences; roughly 20% were counted once. Around 20% of the sample lies in the top ten. Broad study findings and their caveats: Blood from ankylosing spondylitis patients appeared to be characterized by a TCR beta motif composed of eight or nine highly homologous amino acid variants. Some TCR beta motif variants had previously been reported in synovial fluid and blood of reactive arthritis patients, which suggested common disease-initiation mechanisms. A CD8+ phenotype was shown by the disease-linked clones, which were found at relatively low frequencies in peripheral blood. The disease-linked clones were reported as significantly enriched in matched synovial fluid samples from ankylosing spondylitis patients.

Relative to germline, V is 0 bases shorter and J is 4 bases shorter, with 14 bases between their ends. The germline V gene specifies SGHRS as CDR1 and YFSETQ as CDR2. From the cysteine up to the phenylalanine, the CDR3 has a length of 15 residues. Just the 45-base CDR3 DNA is kept, in frame starting at base 1. Recombination joined TRBV5-1 with TRBJ2-7, with the D call perhaps TRBD1 or TRBD2, each one matching 5 bases. This receptor was obtained from a male donor with ankylosing spondylitis. Sequenced sample: blood, either unsorted or a sorted T cell fraction (not recorded which). The CDR3 region reads CASSLASGGVYEQYF. The bases read TGCGCCAGCAGCTTGGCCTCTGGGGGAGTGTACGAGCAGTACTTC.